The TCR beta chain under discussion was sequenced for a study of cytomegalovirus exposure and HLA in healthy donors. Study information: In an early release, HLA-typed donors contributed tens of millions of unique TCR sequences. When 350 to 500 donors were genotyped, 80% to 90% of them were found to fall in the Caucasian-associated ancestry cluster.

V lost 4 bases and J lost 4; bases outside the gene matches: 12. This CDR3 contains 18 residues. Germline V gene sequence: CDR1 SEHNR, CDR2 FQNEAQ (reference sequence). As regards this clone: No antigen is known for it.

General observations from the study: TRBV6-2, TRBV6-3 and some other V segments were unresolvable in 87-base-pair reads. A later analysis associated 15,000 or so TCR beta sequences with HLA alleles at a 0.05 false discovery rate.

13 Jbeta primers and 60 Vbeta primers were used for the PCR. TCRdb's table, derived via immunoSEQ multiplex PCR, lists solely in-frame clones and lacks some. In all, the sample yields about 150,000 clones. The chain employs TRBV7-9 and TRBJ2-2, with 10 bases matching TRBD2. This clonotype was obtained from a woman aged 50 to 65 in good health and CMV-seronegative. Material: PBMCs. The CDR3 sequence is CASSSRATGLAFTGELFF. The CDR3 DNA sequence: TGTGCCAGCAGCTCGAGGGCTACGGGACTAGCGTTCACCGGGGAGCTGTTTTTT.